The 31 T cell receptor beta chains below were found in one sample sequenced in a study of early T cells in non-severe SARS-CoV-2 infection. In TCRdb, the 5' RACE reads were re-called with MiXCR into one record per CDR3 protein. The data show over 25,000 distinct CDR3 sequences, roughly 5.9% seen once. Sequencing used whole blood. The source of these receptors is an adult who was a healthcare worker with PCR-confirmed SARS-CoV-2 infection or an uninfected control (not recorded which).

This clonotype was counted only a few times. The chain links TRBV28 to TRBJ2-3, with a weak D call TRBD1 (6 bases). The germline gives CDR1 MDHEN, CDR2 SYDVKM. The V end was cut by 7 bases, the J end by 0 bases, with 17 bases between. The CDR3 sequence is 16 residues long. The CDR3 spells CASTKGTRYSTDTQYF. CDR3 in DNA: TGTGCCAGCACCAAAGGGACACGATACAGCACAGATACGCAGTATTTT.

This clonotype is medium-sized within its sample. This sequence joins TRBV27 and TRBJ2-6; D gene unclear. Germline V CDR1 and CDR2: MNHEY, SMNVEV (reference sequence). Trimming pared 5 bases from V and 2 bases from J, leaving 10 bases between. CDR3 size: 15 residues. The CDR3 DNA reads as TGTGCCAGCAGTCCTAAGTACCCTGGGGCCAACGTCCTGACTTTC. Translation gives CASSPKYPGANVLTF. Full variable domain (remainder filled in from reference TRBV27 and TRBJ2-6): EAQVTQNPRYLITVTGKKLTVTCSQNMNHEYMSWYRQDPGLGLRQIYYSMNVEVTDKGDVPEGYKVSRKEKRNFPLILESPSPNQTSLYFCASSPKYPGANVLTFGAGSRLTVL.

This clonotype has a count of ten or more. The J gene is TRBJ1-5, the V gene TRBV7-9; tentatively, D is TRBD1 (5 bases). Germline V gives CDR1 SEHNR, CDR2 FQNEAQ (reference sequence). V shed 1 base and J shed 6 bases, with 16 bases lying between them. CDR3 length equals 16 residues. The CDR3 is CASSLGDGATTQPQHF. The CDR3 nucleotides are TGTGCCAGCAGCTTAGGGGACGGAGCCACCACTCAGCCCCAGCATTTT.

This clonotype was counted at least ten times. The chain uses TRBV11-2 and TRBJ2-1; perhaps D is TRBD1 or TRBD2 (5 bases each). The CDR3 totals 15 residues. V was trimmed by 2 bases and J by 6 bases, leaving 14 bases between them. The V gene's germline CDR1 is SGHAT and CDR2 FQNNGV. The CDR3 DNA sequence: TGTGCCAGCAGCTTATCGGGACGCAATAGCAATGAGCAGTTCTTC. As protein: CASSLSGRNSNEQFF.

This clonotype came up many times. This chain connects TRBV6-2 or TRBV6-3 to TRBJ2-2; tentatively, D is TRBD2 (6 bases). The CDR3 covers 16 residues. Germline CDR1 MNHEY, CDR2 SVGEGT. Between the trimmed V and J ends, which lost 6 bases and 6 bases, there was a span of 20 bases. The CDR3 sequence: CASRLGGGGRPGELFF. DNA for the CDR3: TGTGCCAGCAGGCTGGGGGGAGGTGGACGGCCCGGGGAGCTGTTTTTT.

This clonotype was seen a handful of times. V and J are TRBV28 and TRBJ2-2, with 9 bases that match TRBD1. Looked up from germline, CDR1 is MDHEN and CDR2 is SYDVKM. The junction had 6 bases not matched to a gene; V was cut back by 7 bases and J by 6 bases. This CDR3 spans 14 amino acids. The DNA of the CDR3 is TGTGCCAGCACTACAGGGGGCGCGGCCGGGGAGCTGTTTTTT. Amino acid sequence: CASTTGGAAGELFF.

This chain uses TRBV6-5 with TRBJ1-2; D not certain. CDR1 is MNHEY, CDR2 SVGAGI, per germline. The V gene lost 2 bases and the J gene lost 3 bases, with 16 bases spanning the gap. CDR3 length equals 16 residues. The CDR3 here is CASSYDTAAGYYGYTF. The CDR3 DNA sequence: TGTGCCAGCAGTTACGATACAGCGGCGGGCTACTATGGCTACACCTTC.

This CDR3 is CASSDFTSNEQFF. In DNA, the CDR3 is TGTGCCAGCAGTGACTTTACTTCCAATGAGCAGTTCTTC. The chain carries TRBV2 and TRBJ2-1; D is ambiguous. Germline V gene sequence: CDR1 SNHLY, CDR2 FYNNEI. The CDR3 runs to 13 residues. V lost 3 bases, J lost 6 bases, and 9 bases lay in between.

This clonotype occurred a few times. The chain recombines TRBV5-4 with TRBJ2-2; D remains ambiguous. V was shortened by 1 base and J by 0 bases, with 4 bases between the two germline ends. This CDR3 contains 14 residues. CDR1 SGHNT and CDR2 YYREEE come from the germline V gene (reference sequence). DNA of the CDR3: TGTGCCAGCAGCTTGACGACGAACACCGGGGAGCTGTTTTTT. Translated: CASSLTTNTGELFF.

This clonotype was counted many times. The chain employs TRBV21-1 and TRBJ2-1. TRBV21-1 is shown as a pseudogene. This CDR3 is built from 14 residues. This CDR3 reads CASSYTSSYNEQFF. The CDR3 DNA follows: TGTGCCAGCAGCTACACTAGCTCGTACAATGAGCAGTTCTTC.

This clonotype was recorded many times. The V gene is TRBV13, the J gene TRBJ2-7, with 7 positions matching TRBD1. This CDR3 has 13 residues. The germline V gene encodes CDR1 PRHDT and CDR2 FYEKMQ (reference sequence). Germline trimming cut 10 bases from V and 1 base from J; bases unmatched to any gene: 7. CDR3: CATRDRNSYEQYF. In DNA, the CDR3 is TGTGCCACCCGGGACAGAAATTCCTACGAGCAGTACTTC.

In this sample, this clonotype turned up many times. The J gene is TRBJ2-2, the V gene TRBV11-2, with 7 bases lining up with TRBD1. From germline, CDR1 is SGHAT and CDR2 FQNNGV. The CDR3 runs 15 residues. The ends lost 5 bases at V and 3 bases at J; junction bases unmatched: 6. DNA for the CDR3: TGTGCCAGCAGCCTGGGACAGCCGGACACCGGGGAGCTGTTTTTT. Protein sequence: CASSLGQPDTGELFF. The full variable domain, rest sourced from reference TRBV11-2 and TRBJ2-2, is EAGVAQSPRYKIIEKRQSVAFWCNPISGHATLYWYQQILGQGPKLLIQFQNNGVVDDSQLPKDRFSAERLKGVDSTLKIQPAKLEDSAVYLCASSLGQPDTGELFFGEGSRLTVL.

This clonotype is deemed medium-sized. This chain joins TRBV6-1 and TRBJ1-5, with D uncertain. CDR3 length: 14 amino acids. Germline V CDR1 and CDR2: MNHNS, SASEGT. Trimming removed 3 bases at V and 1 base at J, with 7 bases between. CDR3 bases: TGTGCCAGCAGTGACCCCACCAGCAATCAGCCCCAGCATTTT. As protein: CASSDPTSNQPQHF.

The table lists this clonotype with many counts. CDR3 amino acids: CASTRDTSSGNTIYF. The CDR3 DNA reads TGTGCCAGCACCCGGGACACCAGCTCTGGAAACACCATATATTTT. This chain joins TRBV12-3 or TRBV12-4 and TRBJ1-3, with D possibly TRBD1 on 6 matching bases. The CDR3 runs to 15 residues. The germline V and J ends were trimmed by 7 bases and 0 bases, with 13 bases remaining between them.

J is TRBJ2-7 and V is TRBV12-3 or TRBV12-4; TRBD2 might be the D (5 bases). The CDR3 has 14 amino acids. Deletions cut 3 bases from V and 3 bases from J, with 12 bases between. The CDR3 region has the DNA TGTGCCAGCAGTTTTCGGGGAGAAAGCTACGAGCAGTACTTC. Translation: CASSFRGESYEQYF.

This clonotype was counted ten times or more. CDR3 nucleotides: TGTGCCAGCAGCTTAGGGGGACTAGCGGCGACAGATACGCAGTATTTT. It specifies CASSLGGLAATDTQYF. This chain uses TRBV7-9 with TRBJ2-3; 11 bases are shared with TRBD2. The CDR3 runs to 16 residues. V shed 1 base, J shed 3 bases, and the junction held 3 bases outside the gene matches. From germline, CDR1 is SEHNR and CDR2 FQNEAQ (reference sequence).

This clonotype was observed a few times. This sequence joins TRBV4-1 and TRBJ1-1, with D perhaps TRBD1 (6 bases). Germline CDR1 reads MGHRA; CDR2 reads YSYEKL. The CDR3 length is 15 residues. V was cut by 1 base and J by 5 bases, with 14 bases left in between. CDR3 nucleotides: TGCGCCAGCAGCCAAGCAAGGCAGGGGAGAACTGAAGCTTTCTTT. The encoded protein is CASSQARQGRTEAFF.

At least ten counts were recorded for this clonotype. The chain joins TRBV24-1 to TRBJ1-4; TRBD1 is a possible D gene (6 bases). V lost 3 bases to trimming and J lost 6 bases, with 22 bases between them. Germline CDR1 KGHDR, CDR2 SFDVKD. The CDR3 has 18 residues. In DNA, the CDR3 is TGTGCCACCAGTGATGGTCACAGGGTACAGCAAAGCCATGAAAAACTGTTTTTT. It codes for CATSDGHRVQQSHEKLFF.

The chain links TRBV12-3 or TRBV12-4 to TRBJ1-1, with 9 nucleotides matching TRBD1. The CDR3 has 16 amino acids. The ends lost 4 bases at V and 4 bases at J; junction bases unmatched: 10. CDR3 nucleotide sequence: TGTGCCAGCAGTTCCCGGGACAGGGTTGCGAGCACTGAAGCTTTCTTT. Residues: CASSSRDRVASTEAFF.

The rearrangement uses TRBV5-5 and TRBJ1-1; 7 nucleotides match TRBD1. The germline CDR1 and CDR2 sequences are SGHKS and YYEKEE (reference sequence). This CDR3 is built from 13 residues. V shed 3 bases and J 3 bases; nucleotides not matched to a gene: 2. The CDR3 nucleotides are TGTGCCAGCAGCTCCGGACAGGACACTGAAGCTTTCTTT. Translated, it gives CASSSGQDTEAFF.

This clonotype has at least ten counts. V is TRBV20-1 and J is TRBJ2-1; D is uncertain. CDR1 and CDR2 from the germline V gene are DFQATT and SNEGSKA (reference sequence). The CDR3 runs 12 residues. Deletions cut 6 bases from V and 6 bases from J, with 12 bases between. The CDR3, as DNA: TGCAGTGCCAGCCTGATCGTCAATGAGCAGTTCTTC. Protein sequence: CSASLIVNEQFF.

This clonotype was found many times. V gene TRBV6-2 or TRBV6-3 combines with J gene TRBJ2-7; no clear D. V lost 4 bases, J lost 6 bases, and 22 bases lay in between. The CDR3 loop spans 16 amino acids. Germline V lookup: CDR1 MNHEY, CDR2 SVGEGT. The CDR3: CASSSPTLRRPCEQYF. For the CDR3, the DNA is TGTGCCAGCAGTTCCCCGACTCTCCGGCGCCCTTGCGAGCAGTACTTC.

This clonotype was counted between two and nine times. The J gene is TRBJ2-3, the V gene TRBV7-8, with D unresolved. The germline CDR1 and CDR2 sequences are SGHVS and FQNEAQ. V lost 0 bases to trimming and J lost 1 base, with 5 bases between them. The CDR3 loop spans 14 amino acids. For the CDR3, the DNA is TGTGCCAGCAGCTTAGCCGACGGCACAGATACGCAGTATTTT. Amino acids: CASSLADGTDTQYF.

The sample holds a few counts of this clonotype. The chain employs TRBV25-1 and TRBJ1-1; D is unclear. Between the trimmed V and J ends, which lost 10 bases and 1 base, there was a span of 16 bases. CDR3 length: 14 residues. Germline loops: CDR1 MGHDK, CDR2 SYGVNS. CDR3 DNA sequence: TGTGCCACCTCAGAACCCGAAGGGAACACTGAAGCTTTCTTT. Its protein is CATSEPEGNTEAFF.

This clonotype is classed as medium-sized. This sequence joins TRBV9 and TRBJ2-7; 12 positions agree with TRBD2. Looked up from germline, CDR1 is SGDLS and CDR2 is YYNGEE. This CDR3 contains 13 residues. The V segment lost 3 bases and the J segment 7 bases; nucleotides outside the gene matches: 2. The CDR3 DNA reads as TGTGCCAGCAGCGCAGGGACTAGCGGGGAGCAGTACTTC. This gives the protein CASSAGTSGEQYF.

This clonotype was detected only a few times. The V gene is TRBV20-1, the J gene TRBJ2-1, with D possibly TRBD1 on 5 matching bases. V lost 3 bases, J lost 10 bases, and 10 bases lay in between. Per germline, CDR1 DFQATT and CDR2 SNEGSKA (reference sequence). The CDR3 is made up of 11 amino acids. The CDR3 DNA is TGCAGTGCTAGGGCCAGACAGGAGCAGTTCTTC. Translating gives CSARARQEQFF.

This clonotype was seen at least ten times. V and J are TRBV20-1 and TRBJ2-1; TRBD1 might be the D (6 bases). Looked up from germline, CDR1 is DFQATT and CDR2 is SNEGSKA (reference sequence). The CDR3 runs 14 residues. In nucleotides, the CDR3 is TGCGCCTACAGGGCCCTTAGCTCCTACAATGAGCAGTTCTTC. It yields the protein CAYRALSSYNEQFF.

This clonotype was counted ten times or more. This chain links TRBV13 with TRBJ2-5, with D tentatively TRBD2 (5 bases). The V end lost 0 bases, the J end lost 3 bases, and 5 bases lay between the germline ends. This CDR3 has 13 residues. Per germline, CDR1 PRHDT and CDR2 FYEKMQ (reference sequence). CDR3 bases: TGTGCCAGCAGCTTAGGGAGGGAAGAGACCCAGTACTTC. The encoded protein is CASSLGREETQYF.

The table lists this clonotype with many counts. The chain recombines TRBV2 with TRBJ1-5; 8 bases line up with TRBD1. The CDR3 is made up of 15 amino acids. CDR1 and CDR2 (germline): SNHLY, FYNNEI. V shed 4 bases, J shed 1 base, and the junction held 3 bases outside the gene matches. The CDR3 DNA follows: TGTGCCAGCAGTGCTAACAGGGGGAGCAATCAGCCCCAGCATTTT. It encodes CASSANRGSNQPQHF.

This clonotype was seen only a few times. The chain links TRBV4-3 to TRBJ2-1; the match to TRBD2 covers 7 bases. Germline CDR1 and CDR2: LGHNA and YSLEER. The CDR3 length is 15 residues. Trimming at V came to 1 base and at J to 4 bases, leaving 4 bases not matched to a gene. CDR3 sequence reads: CASSQGTSRYNEQFF. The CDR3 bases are TGCGCCAGCAGCCAAGGGACTAGTAGGTACAATGAGCAGTTCTTC.

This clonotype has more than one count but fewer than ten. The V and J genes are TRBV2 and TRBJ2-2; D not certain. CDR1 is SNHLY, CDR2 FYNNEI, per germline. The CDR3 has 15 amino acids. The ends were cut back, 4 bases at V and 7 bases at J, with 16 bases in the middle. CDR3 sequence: CASSATGQSGGELFF. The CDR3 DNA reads TGTGCCAGCAGTGCTACCGGGCAATCCGGCGGGGAGCTGTTTTTT. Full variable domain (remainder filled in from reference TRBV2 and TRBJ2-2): EPEVTQTPSHQVTQMGQEVILRCVPISNHLYFYWYRQILGQKVEFLVSFYNNEISEKSEIFDDQFSVERPDGSNFTLKIRSTKLEDSAMYFCASSATGQSGGELFFGEGSRLTVL.